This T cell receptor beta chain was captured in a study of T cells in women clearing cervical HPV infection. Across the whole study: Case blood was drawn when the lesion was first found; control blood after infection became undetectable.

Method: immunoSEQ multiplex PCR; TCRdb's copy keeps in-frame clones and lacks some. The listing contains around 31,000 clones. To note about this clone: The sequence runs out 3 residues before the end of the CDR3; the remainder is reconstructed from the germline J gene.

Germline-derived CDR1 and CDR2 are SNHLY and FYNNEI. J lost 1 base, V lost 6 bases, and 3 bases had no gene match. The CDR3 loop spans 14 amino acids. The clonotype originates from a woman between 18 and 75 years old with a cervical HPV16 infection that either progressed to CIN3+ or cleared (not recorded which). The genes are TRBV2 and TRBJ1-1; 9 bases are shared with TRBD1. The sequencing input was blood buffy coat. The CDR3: CASSRQGGNTEAFF. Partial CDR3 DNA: TGTGCCAGCAGCCGACAGGGGGGGAACACTGAA.